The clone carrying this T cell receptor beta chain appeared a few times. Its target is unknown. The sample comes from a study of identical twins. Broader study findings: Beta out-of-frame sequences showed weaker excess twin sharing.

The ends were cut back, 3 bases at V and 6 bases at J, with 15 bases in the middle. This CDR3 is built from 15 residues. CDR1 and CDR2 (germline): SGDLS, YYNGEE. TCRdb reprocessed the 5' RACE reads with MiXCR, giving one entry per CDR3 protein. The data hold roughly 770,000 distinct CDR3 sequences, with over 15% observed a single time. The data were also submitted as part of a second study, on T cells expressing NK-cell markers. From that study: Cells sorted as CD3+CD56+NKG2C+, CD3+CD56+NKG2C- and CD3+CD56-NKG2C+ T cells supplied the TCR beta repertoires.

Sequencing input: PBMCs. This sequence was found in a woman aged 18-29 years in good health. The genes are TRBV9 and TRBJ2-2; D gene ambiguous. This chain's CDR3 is CASSERHGPPGELFF. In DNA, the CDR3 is TGTGCCAGCAGCGAACGACATGGACCGCCCGGGGAGCTGTTTTTT.